A single sample is the source of the 8 T cell receptor beta chains below, sequenced in a study of blood T cell repertoires in COVID-19. Repertoires were generated with immunoSEQ multiplex PCR, while TCRdb's copy carries only in-frame clones and drops some. The top ten clones hold around 7.3% of a sample with about 110,000 clones, around three quarters of them seen once. Material: peripheral blood. The receptors were gathered from a woman between 55 and 75 years old with acute or convalescent COVID-19.

J is TRBJ1-1 and V is TRBV7-9; 9 bases match TRBD1. V dropped 5 bases and J dropped 10; count of bases not matched to a gene: 5. This CDR3 comprises 12 residues. Germline loops: CDR1 SEHNR, CDR2 FQNEAQ (reference sequence). For the CDR3, the DNA is TGTGCCAGCAGCCTGGACAGGGGAGGAGCTTTCTTT. Its translation: CASSLDRGGAFF. The whole variable domain, remainder taken from reference TRBV7-9 and TRBJ1-1, is DTGVSQNPRHKITKRGQNVTFRCDPISEHNRLYWYRQTLGQGPEFLTYFQNEAQLEKSRLLSDRFSAERPKGSFSTLEIQRTEQGDSAMYLCASSLDRGGAFFGQGTRLTVV.

The table lists this clone with a few counts. The identical CDR3 is also encoded by other nucleotide sequences in the sample. The chain combines TRBV28 with TRBJ1-5; no clear D gene. Germline V gene data show CDR1 as MDHEN and CDR2 as SYDVKM. Trimming took 2 bases from V and 5 from J, leaving 4 bases between them. This CDR3 is 12 amino acids long. For the CDR3, the DNA is TGTGCCAGCAGTTTACTTGATCAGCCCCAGCATTTT. Residues: CASSLLDQPQHF.

The V call is TRBV9, the J call TRBJ2-5; D possibly corresponds to TRBD2 (6 bases). The germline V gene has CDR1 SGDLS and CDR2 YYNGEE. There are 14 residues in the CDR3. V lost 2 bases and J 5 bases, leaving 13 bases between the germline ends. CDR3 in DNA: TGTGCCAGCAGCGTTGCTAGCGCGGGGGAGACCCAGTACTTC. This encodes CASSVASAGETQYF.

The chain uses TRBV5-6 and TRBJ2-5; D not resolved. Germline-derived CDR1 and CDR2 are SGHDT and YYEEEE. Trimming removed 0 bases at V and 1 base at J, with 7 bases between. This CDR3 has 14 amino acids. CDR3 DNA sequence: TGTGCCAGCAGCTTGGACACCCTCCAAGAGACCCAGTACTTC. Protein sequence: CASSLDTLQETQYF.

This clone appeared a few times. The chain has TRBV24-1 and TRBJ1-2, with 10 bases identical to TRBD1. The CDR3 contains 16 residues. Germline CDR1 and CDR2: KGHDR and SFDVKD. After removal of 3 bases from V and 1 base from J, the junction contained 4 bases not matched to a gene. The chain's CDR3 is CATSDTDRGRNYGYTF. The CDR3 bases are TGTGCCACCAGTGATACCGACAGGGGGCGTAACTATGGCTACACCTTC.

The V gene is TRBV6-2 or TRBV6-3, the J gene TRBJ1-5, with 10 nucleotides matching TRBD1. The CDR3 sequence is 14 residues long. Trimming cost V 10 bases and J 5 bases; bases outside gene matches: 8. CDR1 is MNHEY, CDR2 SVGEGT, per germline. The CDR3 is CATSRDRGYQPQHF. DNA of the CDR3: TGTGCCACCAGCCGGGACAGGGGTTATCAGCCCCAGCATTTT.

This chain uses TRBV18 with TRBJ2-7; 7 bases agree with TRBD1. J was trimmed by 2 bases and V by 0 bases; bases with no gene match: 1. This CDR3 has 14 residues. CDR1 is KGHSH and CDR2 is LQKENI in the germline V gene. For the CDR3, the DNA is TGTGCCAGCTCACCACCGACAGGGACCTACGAGCAGTACTTC. This sequence encodes CASSPPTGTYEQYF.

The chain couples TRBV7-2 to TRBJ2-7, with 13 bases identical to TRBD2. Germline lookup yields CDR1 SGHTA and CDR2 FQGNSA. V lost 9 bases to trimming and J lost 6 bases; unmatched junction nucleotides: 23. CDR3 length equals 19 residues. The CDR3 region has the DNA TGTGCCAGTTCTGGGGCCCAGGGACTAGCGGGGCCAGAGGGACGCGAGCAGTACTTC. It specifies CASSGAQGLAGPEGREQYF. Looking up the rest from reference TRBV7-2 and TRBJ2-7 gives the full variable domain: GAGVSQSPSNKVTEKGKDVELRCDPISGHTALYWYRQSLGQGLEFLIYFQGNSAPDKSGLPSDRFSAERTGGSVSTLTIQRTQQEDSAVYLCASSGAQGLAGPEGREQYFGPGTRLTVT.